The T cell receptor beta chain described here comes from a study of cytomegalovirus exposure and HLA in healthy donors. Points from the study as a whole: With further analysis later on, most CMV-associated TCR beta chains appeared HLA-restricted. TCR beta V segments were, for the most part, productive about 87% or about 30% of the time in an earlier analysis. In a later analysis, approximately 15,000 TCR beta sequences were associated with HLA alleles at 0.05 false discovery rate. Analysis performed later showed TCR beta chains linked to HLA being more clonally expanded than equally common others.

Regarding this clone: Its antigen is as yet unknown.

Per the germline V gene, CDR1 is SGDLS and CDR2 is YYNGEE. This CDR3 has 19 amino acids. Trimming took 4 bases from V and 7 from J; bases not matched to a gene: 16. The PCR contained 60 Vbeta and 13 Jbeta primers. The data were produced by immunoSEQ multiplex PCR, yet TCRdb's version contains in-frame clones alone and is incomplete. Of 99,000 or so clones in the sample, roughly 72% were seen once. The TCR was taken from a woman under 30 in good health and CMV-seropositive. This chain joins TRBV9 and TRBJ2-1, with 14 positions matching TRBD2. Sequenced sample: PBMCs. In DNA form, the CDR3 reads TGTGCCAGCAGCCCCTATGGTGGGACTAGCGGGGGCCTTTTGAATGAGCAGTTCTTC. It yields the protein CASSPYGGTSGGLLNEQFF.